The T cell receptor (beta chain) described here comes from a study of blood T cell repertoires in COVID-19. In the study overall: Italy, Spain and the United States were the sources of the convalescent and acute COVID-19 samples. Sample material is recorded as cDNA or gDNA derived from T cells, B-cell-depleted T cells, or PBMCs.

Per the original data handling: The assay estimated nucleated cells by amplifying reference gene primers. The protocol was immunoSEQ multiplex PCR, while the TCRdb copy is restricted to in-frame clones and leaves out a portion. V, J and clone size reflect that table, while D and trimming were determined from the DNA. The sample includes tens of thousands of clones, around 87% seen only once; the top ten take 7% to 9%. The sequenced sample consisted of peripheral blood. The source of this sequence is a human donor with acute or convalescent COVID-19. The donor label of this sample is uncertain.

As DNA, the CDR3 is TGTGCCAGCAGGGGACTAGCGGGAGACACCGGGGAGCTGTTTTTT. Protein sequence: CASRGLAGDTGELFF. The V call is TRBV11-2, the J call TRBJ2-2; TRBD2 matches 14 bases. The CDR3 sequence is 15 residues long. Germline V gives CDR1 SGHAT, CDR2 FQNNGV. With V trimmed by 6 bases and J by 3 bases, 0 bases remained unmatched.